This TCR beta chain emerged from a study of cytotoxic CD8 clonotypes in ibrutinib-treated CLL (TCRdb year 2021). Background on the whole study: The cohort included roughly 15 treatment-naive and eleven to twelve relapsed/refractory patients; under 18 were IGHV unmutated. Responses were partial in 24 patients and complete in 2; after median about 63 months follow-up, about 14 stayed in remission and 12 progressed. Response samples were taken after a median of approximately eleven months on treatment, ranging from roughly 6 to 36 months. Samples averaged about 260,000 productive templates and some 96,000 productive rearrangements. Of the 90 or so participants in the trial, roughly 26 had longitudinal samples available. Cryopreserved peripheral blood mononuclear cells were obtained prior to treatment, at the time of response, and at either disease progression or sustained remission. Every remission and progressive disease sample was obtained while ibrutinib was still being received by the patients.

Unmatched junction bases come to 8, with V trimmed by 9 bases and J by 0 bases. CDR3 length: 14 amino acids, cysteine to phenylalanine. CDR3 DNA only is kept here, 42 bases in frame from base 1. The germline V gene supplies CDR1 MNHGY and CDR2 SAAAGT. On the study overall, not on this receptor specifically: Baseline clonality was found to be higher than that of age-matched healthy donors and was strongly correlated with circulating CD8+ T-cell counts. Clonality increased at ibrutinib response, stayed stable in sustained remission, and fell back toward baseline at progression. Public clonotypes were rare and either shrank or stayed stable during treatment, and the rise in clonality at ibrutinib response reflected expansion of private clonotypes. Sustained-remission and progressing patients did not have matched sampling times, and lymph node repertoires were not examined.

The sample's time point, from its label and the paper: 12 months on ibrutinib. For TCR beta library preparation, 1.5 to 2 micrograms of genomic DNA were extracted from the cryopreserved PBMCs. High-throughput TCR beta sequencing was performed on longitudinal blood samples from CLL patients receiving ibrutinib monotherapy. The patients took part in an open-label, single-center phase 2 trial of ibrutinib monotherapy. Note on this clone: Its antigen is not yet known. The sample holds no much larger clone one base away, and base qualities are not on file.

Each clonotype received, on average, approximately 9.9x coverage in deep resolution sequencing performed on a MiSeq, where the target depth lay between 1 in 1 million and 1 in 200,000 T cells. The immunoSEQ hsTCRB Kit was used to generate the TCR beta libraries. In the original analysis: Data were analyzed with ImmunoSEQ Data Assistant and ImmunoSEQ Analyzer, with V, D and J genes assigned per IMGT definitions. Clonality was computed as one minus normalized Shannon entropy of productive rearrangement frequencies, ranging from 0 to 1. Public clonotype analysis was restricted to overrepresented clonotypes comprising at least 0.05% of each patient's repertoire. About twelve repertoires from age-matched healthy donors, obtained from immuneACCESS, served as clonality controls. TCRdb took this table from immuneACCESS and kept in-frame rearrangements with V and J called. Such tables lack part of the clones; where checked against another copy, unresolved V genes explain under half of the gap, and the rest is unexplained. V, J and clone size reflect that table, while D and trimming were determined from the DNA. The sample table holds around 60,000 clones, of which roughly 70% were seen once. Of the sample, around 43% falls within the top ten clones.

The clonotype originates from a human donor with chronic lymphocytic leukemia. The sequenced sample was PBMCs, obtained after 12 months of ibrutinib treatment. The V and J segments used are TRBV6-8 and TRBJ2-7, and 7 junctional nucleotides match TRBD1. The CDR3: CARGGQPTSYEQYF. The DNA is TGTGCCAGAGGGGGACAGCCCACCTCCTACGAGCAGTACTTC.